This T cell receptor beta chain stems from a study of blood T cells in healthy people across ages. Looked up from germline, CDR1 is SGHKS and CDR2 is YYEKEE (reference sequence). Germline trimming cut 1 base from V and 0 bases from J; bases unmatched to any gene: 3. The CDR3 extends over 15 amino acids. Sample-barcoded 5' priming and a J-beta primer mix drove a second PCR of about 6 to 12 cycles. TCRdb re-called the 5' RACE reads through MiXCR, storing one row per CDR3 protein. In the table there are about 1 million distinct CDR3 sequences, 45% of which are singletons. Material for sequencing was blood. The TCR originated in a woman aged 60-70 years in good health. This chain joins TRBV5-5 and TRBJ2-5, with TRBD1 identical over 7 bases. The CDR3 nucleotides read TGTGCCAGCAGCTTGACCGGGACAGACCAAGAGACCCAGTACTTC. Translating it yields CASSLTGTDQETQYF. Supplemented by reference TRBV5-5 and TRBJ2-5, the full variable domain reads DAGVTQSPTHLIKTRGQQVTLRCSPISGHKSVSWYQQVLGQGPQFIFQYYEKEERGRGNFPDRFSARQFPNYSSELNVNALLLGDSALYLCASSLTGTDQETQYFGPGTRLLVL.